This is a list of T cell receptor beta chains from one sample in a study of blood T cell repertoires in COVID-19. Clones were read by immunoSEQ multiplex PCR, and TCRdb kept only the in-frame ones, dropping some. The sample has 65,000 to 95,000 clones, around 89% seen once; the top ten hold approximately 12%. Material for sequencing was peripheral blood. All receptors derive from a man between 70 and 80 years old with active or convalescent COVID-19. The CDR3 runs from the conserved cysteine through the conserved F or W. A D gene is named only where the DNA matches it firmly. The listing skips clone size in some rows; elsewhere it reads once, few, many or a size class.

v_gene: TRBV2; j_gene: TRBJ2-2; d_gene: TRBD1; abundance: -; CDR3aa: CASSAQGVGGELFF; CDR3nt: TGTGCCAGCAGCGCACAGGGGGTAGGCGGGGAGCTGTTTTTT
v_gene: TRBV4-3; j_gene: TRBJ1-4; d_gene: -; abundance: once; CDR3aa: CASSQDLFEKLFF; CDR3nt: TGCGCCAGCAGCCAAGATCTTTTTGAAAAACTGTTTTTT
v_gene: TRBV5-6; j_gene: TRBJ1-1; d_gene: -; abundance: -; CDR3aa: CASSYSPRGTEAFF; CDR3nt: TGTGCCAGCAGCTATTCCCCCCGGGGCACTGAAGCTTTCTTT
v_gene: TRBV3-1/TRBV3-2; j_gene: TRBJ1-2; d_gene: -; abundance: -; CDR3aa: CASSQASQDAYTF; CDR3nt: TGTGCCAGCAGCCAAGCCTCCCAGGATGCGTACACCTTC
v_gene: TRBV19; j_gene: TRBJ2-3; d_gene: -; abundance: -; CDR3aa: CASSFGEGRRPWGTDTQYF; CDR3nt: TGTGCCAGTAGTTTTGGCGAGGGCAGACGCCCGTGGGGCACAGATACGCAGTATTTT
v_gene: TRBV6-2/TRBV6-3; j_gene: TRBJ2-7; d_gene: TRBD1; abundance: -; CDR3aa: CASSYSTGWKYF; CDR3nt: TGTGCCAGCAGTTACTCGACAGGGTGGAAGTACTTC
v_gene: TRBV2; j_gene: TRBJ1-2; d_gene: TRBD1; abundance: -; CDR3aa: CASSDAGGALYGYTF; CDR3nt: TGTGCCAGCAGTGATGCAGGGGGCGCGCTTTATGGCTACACCTTC
v_gene: TRBV9; j_gene: TRBJ1-1; d_gene: -; abundance: -; CDR3aa: CASSESPGHSSLNTEAFF; CDR3nt: TGTGCCAGCAGCGAGTCCCCGGGACACTCTTCGCTAAACACTGAAGCTTTCTTT
v_gene: TRBV27; j_gene: TRBJ1-2; d_gene: TRBD1; abundance: -; CDR3aa: CASSFIQGDGYTF; CDR3nt: TGTGCCAGCAGTTTTATACAGGGGGATGGCTACACCTTC
v_gene: TRBV6-6; j_gene: TRBJ1-1; d_gene: TRBD1; abundance: -; CDR3aa: CASSNQGGVNTEAFF; CDR3nt: TGTGCCAGCAGCAATCAAGGGGGCGTGAACACTGAAGCTTTCTTT
v_gene: TRBV15; j_gene: TRBJ2-2; d_gene: -; abundance: -; CDR3aa: CATSSWPQPNTGELFF; CDR3nt: TGTGCCACCAGCAGTTGGCCACAGCCGAACACCGGGGAGCTGTTTTTT
v_gene: TRBV10-3; j_gene: TRBJ1-1; d_gene: TRBD1; abundance: -; CDR3aa: CAIRRTGGTGTEAFF; CDR3nt: TGTGCCATCAGGAGGACAGGGGGTACGGGTACTGAAGCTTTCTTT
v_gene: TRBV7-9; j_gene: TRBJ1-5; d_gene: TRBD1; abundance: -; CDR3aa: CASSLGGTGGAQPQHF; CDR3nt: TGTGCCAGCAGCTTAGGGGGGACAGGAGGGGCGCAGCCCCAGCATTTT
v_gene: TRBV27; j_gene: TRBJ2-5; d_gene: TRBD1; abundance: -; CDR3aa: CASSSLQGKRSETQYF; CDR3nt: TGTGCCAGCAGTTCATTACAGGGGAAACGAAGCGAGACCCAGTACTTC
v_gene: TRBV5-1; j_gene: TRBJ1-2; d_gene: TRBD1; abundance: once; CDR3aa: CASSSGQGDRGYTF; CDR3nt: TGCGCCAGCAGCTCGGGACAGGGAGATAGAGGCTACACCTTC
v_gene: TRBV18; j_gene: TRBJ2-5; d_gene: -; abundance: -; CDR3aa: CASSSDLGTQYF; CDR3nt: TGTGCCAGCTCATCCGACTTGGGGACCCAGTACTTC
v_gene: TRBV4-3; j_gene: TRBJ1-2; d_gene: TRBD1; abundance: once; CDR3aa: CASSPYRGANYGYTF; CDR3nt: TGCGCCAGCAGCCCATACAGGGGAGCTAACTATGGCTACACCTTC
v_gene: TRBV18; j_gene: TRBJ1-2; d_gene: TRBD1; abundance: -; CDR3aa: CASSGTTGRSNGYTF; CDR3nt: TGTGCCAGCTCAGGGACGACAGGGAGATCGAATGGCTACACCTTC
v_gene: TRBV7-3; j_gene: TRBJ2-3; d_gene: -; abundance: -; CDR3aa: CASSAGASTDTQYF; CDR3nt: TGTGCCAGCAGCGCGGGGGCCAGCACAGATACGCAGTATTTT
v_gene: TRBV3-1/TRBV3-2; j_gene: TRBJ2-3; d_gene: TRBD2; abundance: -; CDR3aa: CASSQEVSGGAPSTDTQYF; CDR3nt: TGTGCCAGCAGCCAAGAAGTGAGCGGGGGGGCCCCGAGCACAGATACGCAGTATTTT
v_gene: TRBV4-1; j_gene: TRBJ1-2; d_gene: TRBD1; abundance: -; CDR3aa: CASSRDQGQGVGGYTF; CDR3nt: TGCGCCAGCAGCCGGGACCAGGGACAGGGGGTAGGTGGCTACACCTTC
v_gene: TRBV4-2; j_gene: TRBJ1-5; d_gene: TRBD1; abundance: -; CDR3aa: CASSQEDRVSNQPQHF; CDR3nt: TGTGCCAGCAGCCAAGAGGACAGGGTGAGCAATCAGCCCCAGCATTTT
v_gene: TRBV23-1; j_gene: TRBJ1-1; d_gene: -; abundance: -; CDR3aa: CASSRGGGPKKKNTEAFF; CDR3nt: TGCGCCAGCAGCCGGGGCGGGGGTCCCAAAAAGAAGAACACTGAAGCTTTCTTT
v_gene: TRBV7-3; j_gene: TRBJ2-2; d_gene: -; abundance: -; CDR3aa: CASSSGQISGELFF; CDR3nt: TGTGCCAGCAGCTCAGGACAGATTTCCGGGGAGCTGTTTTTT
v_gene: TRBV30; j_gene: TRBJ2-1; d_gene: -; abundance: -; CDR3aa: CAWSSDSYNEQFF; CDR3nt: TGTGCCTGGAGTAGTGACTCGTACAATGAGCAGTTCTTC
v_gene: TRBV27; j_gene: TRBJ1-1; d_gene: -; abundance: -; CDR3aa: CASSLNGLEAFF; CDR3nt: TGTGCCAGCAGTTTAAACGGACTTGAAGCTTTCTTT
v_gene: TRBV6-6; j_gene: TRBJ2-2; d_gene: -; abundance: -; CDR3aa: CASRWTLRELFF; CDR3nt: TGTGCCAGCAGGTGGACTTTGAGGGAGCTGTTTTTT
v_gene: TRBV6-5; j_gene: TRBJ2-2; d_gene: -; abundance: -; CDR3aa: CASSYGGSTGELFF; CDR3nt: TGTGCCAGCAGTTACGGGGGCAGCACCGGGGAGCTGTTTTTT
v_gene: TRBV30; j_gene: TRBJ1-2; d_gene: -; abundance: -; CDR3aa: CAWTQDRKANYGYTF; CDR3nt: TGTGCCTGGACCCAAGACAGGAAAGCTAACTATGGCTACACCTTC
v_gene: TRBV30; j_gene: TRBJ1-1; d_gene: -; abundance: -; CDR3aa: CAWSEILRREVGEAFF; CDR3nt: TGTGCCTGGAGTGAAATTCTGAGACGGGAGGTAGGTGAAGCTTTCTTT
v_gene: TRBV5-1; j_gene: TRBJ2-7; d_gene: -; abundance: -; CDR3aa: CASSSDTAGSEQYF; CDR3nt: TGCGCCAGCAGCTCGGACACCGCCGGGTCCGAGCAGTACTTC
v_gene: TRBV3-1/TRBV3-2; j_gene: TRBJ1-4; d_gene: TRBD1; abundance: -; CDR3aa: CASSYYRGRGEKLFF; CDR3nt: TGTGCCAGCAGCTATTACAGGGGGCGAGGTGAAAAACTGTTTTTT
v_gene: TRBV5-4; j_gene: TRBJ2-3; d_gene: TRBD2; abundance: -; CDR3aa: CASSQSSGFTDTQYF; CDR3nt: TGTGCCAGCAGCCAATCTAGCGGATTTACAGATACGCAGTATTTT
v_gene: TRBV27; j_gene: TRBJ2-3; d_gene: TRBD2; abundance: -; CDR3aa: CATWGLPTDTQYF; CDR3nt: TGTGCCACCTGGGGACTACCCACAGATACGCAGTATTTT
v_gene: TRBV19; j_gene: TRBJ1-5; d_gene: TRBD1; abundance: few; CDR3aa: CASSMGDRGHQPQHF; CDR3nt: TGTGCCAGTAGTATGGGGGACAGGGGGCACCAGCCCCAGCATTTT
v_gene: TRBV7-2; j_gene: TRBJ2-1; d_gene: -; abundance: -; CDR3aa: CASSRGQYNEQFF; CDR3nt: TGTGCCAGCAGCCGCGGACAGTACAATGAGCAGTTCTTC
v_gene: TRBV13; j_gene: TRBJ1-1; d_gene: -; abundance: -; CDR3aa: CASSLSDTKNTEAFF; CDR3nt: TGTGCCAGCAGCTTATCGGACACTAAGAACACTGAAGCTTTCTTT
v_gene: TRBV7-9; j_gene: TRBJ1-2; d_gene: -; abundance: -; CDR3aa: CASSLNQRGYTF; CDR3nt: TGTGCCAGCAGCTTGAACCAGCGTGGCTACACCTTC
v_gene: TRBV5-1; j_gene: TRBJ2-2; d_gene: -; abundance: once; CDR3aa: CASSLVSGGNTGELFF; CDR3nt: TGCGCCAGCAGCTTGGTTTCCGGGGGGAACACCGGGGAGCTGTTTTTT
v_gene: TRBV7-2; j_gene: TRBJ1-1; d_gene: -; abundance: -; CDR3aa: CASSLVGSDTEAFF; CDR3nt: TGTGCCAGCAGCTTAGTCGGGTCGGACACTGAAGCTTTCTTT
v_gene: TRBV9; j_gene: TRBJ1-4; d_gene: -; abundance: -; CDR3aa: CASSEIGVFNEKLFF; CDR3nt: TGTGCCAGCAGTGAGATCGGGGTTTTTAATGAAAAACTGTTTTTT
v_gene: TRBV3-1/TRBV3-2; j_gene: TRBJ1-6; d_gene: -; abundance: -; CDR3aa: CASSQGQGRSPLHF; CDR3nt: TGTGCCAGCAGCCAAGGGCAGGGAAGGTCACCCCTCCACTTT
v_gene: TRBV7-2; j_gene: TRBJ2-1; d_gene: -; abundance: -; CDR3aa: CASSLFAGVDEQFF; CDR3nt: TGTGCCAGCAGCTTATTTGCAGGGGTCGATGAGCAGTTCTTC
v_gene: TRBV18; j_gene: TRBJ2-1; d_gene: -; abundance: -; CDR3aa: CASSRERTYNEQFF; CDR3nt: TGTGCCAGCTCACGAGAGCGGACCTACAATGAGCAGTTCTTC
v_gene: TRBV5-1; j_gene: TRBJ1-2; d_gene: TRBD1; abundance: -; CDR3aa: CASSWGDRAGGYTF; CDR3nt: TGCGCCAGCAGCTGGGGGGACAGGGCCGGCGGCTACACCTTC
v_gene: TRBV6-5; j_gene: TRBJ1-5; d_gene: TRBD1; abundance: -; CDR3aa: CASRRGLGNQPQHF; CDR3nt: TGTGCCAGCAGGAGGGGGCTGGGCAATCAGCCCCAGCATTTT
v_gene: TRBV4-1; j_gene: TRBJ2-3; d_gene: TRBD2; abundance: -; CDR3aa: CASSQAGLASDTQYF; CDR3nt: TGCGCCAGCAGCCAAGCGGGACTAGCCTCAGATACGCAGTATTTT
v_gene: TRBV3-1/TRBV3-2; j_gene: TRBJ1-1; d_gene: -; abundance: -; CDR3aa: CASSLTGSNTEAFF; CDR3nt: TGTGCCAGCAGCTTGACGGGTTCTAACACTGAAGCTTTCTTT
v_gene: TRBV5-1; j_gene: TRBJ2-3; d_gene: -; abundance: -; CDR3aa: CASSLMLETDTQYF; CDR3nt: TGCGCCAGCAGCTTGATGTTGGAGACCGATACGCAGTATTTT
v_gene: TRBV10-2; j_gene: TRBJ1-1; d_gene: -; abundance: -; CDR3aa: CASSYRATEAFF; CDR3nt: TGCGCCAGCAGCTACAGGGCGACTGAAGCTTTCTTT
v_gene: TRBV7-9; j_gene: TRBJ1-5; d_gene: -; abundance: -; CDR3aa: CASSLGPSNQPQHF; CDR3nt: TGTGCCAGCAGCTTGGGGCCGAGTAATCAGCCCCAGCATTTT